This T cell receptor beta chain was sequenced for a study of cytomegalovirus exposure and HLA in healthy donors. General study findings and limits: Across all donors, roughly uniform sequencing depth was an assumption of the presence/absence analyses. Differences between HLA loci emerged in a later analysis of TCR association rates, with DRB1 most and HLA-C fewest.

This clone was counted once. Its matching antigen is unknown. CDR3 length: 15 amino acids. V dropped 3 bases and J dropped 4 bases, with 16 bases sitting between them. Germline lookup yields CDR1 WSHSY and CDR2 SAAADI. Primers: 60 Vbeta forward and 13 Jbeta reverse. Only in-frame clones appear in the TCRdb table, and some are missing; sequencing was by immunoSEQ multiplex PCR. The sample lists about 150,000 clones; about four fifths were seen once. The clonotype originates from a man aged 50 or older in good health and CMV-seropositive. The chain carries TRBV10-2 and TRBJ2-7, with a possible D match to TRBD1 (6 bases). The sample consisted of PBMCs. CDR3 region: CASSEDPPQGYEQYF. The CDR3 DNA reads as TGCGCCAGCAGTGAAGACCCCCCCCAGGGGTACGAGCAGTACTTC.